The following is a T cell receptor (beta chain) sequence with its context. TCRdb's copy holds only in-frame clones and misses some; the assay was immunoSEQ multiplex PCR. The table has roughly 120,000 clones, more than 60% seen once. The entry originates in a study of blood T cell repertoires in COVID-19. This CDR3 region has 14 residues. CDR1 is GTSNPN and CDR2 is SVGIG in the germline V gene (reference sequence). Trimming stripped 1 base from V and 3 bases from J, with 9 bases between. The specimen was peripheral blood. The receptor was derived from a man in his sixties or seventies with acute or convalescent COVID-19. The genes are TRBV30 and TRBJ1-4; D call uncertain. The CDR3 nucleotides are TGTGCCTGGAGTGGAGGATATGCTAATGAAAAACTGTTTTTT. Protein: CAWSGGYANEKLFF.